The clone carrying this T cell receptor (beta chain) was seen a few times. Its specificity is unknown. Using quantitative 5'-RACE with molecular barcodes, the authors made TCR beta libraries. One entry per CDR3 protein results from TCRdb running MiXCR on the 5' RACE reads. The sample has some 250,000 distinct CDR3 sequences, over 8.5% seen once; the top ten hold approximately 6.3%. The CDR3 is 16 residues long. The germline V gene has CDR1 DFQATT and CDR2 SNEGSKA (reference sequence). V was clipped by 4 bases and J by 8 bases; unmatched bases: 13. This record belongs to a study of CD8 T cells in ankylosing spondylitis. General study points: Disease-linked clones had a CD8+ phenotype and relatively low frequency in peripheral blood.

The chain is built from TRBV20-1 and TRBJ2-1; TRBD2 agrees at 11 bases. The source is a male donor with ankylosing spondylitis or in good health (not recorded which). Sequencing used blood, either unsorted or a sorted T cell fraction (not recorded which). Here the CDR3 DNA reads TGCAGTGCTACCCCCTTTAGCGGGGGGGCCGGTGATGAGCAGTTCTTC. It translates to CSATPFSGGAGDEQFF.